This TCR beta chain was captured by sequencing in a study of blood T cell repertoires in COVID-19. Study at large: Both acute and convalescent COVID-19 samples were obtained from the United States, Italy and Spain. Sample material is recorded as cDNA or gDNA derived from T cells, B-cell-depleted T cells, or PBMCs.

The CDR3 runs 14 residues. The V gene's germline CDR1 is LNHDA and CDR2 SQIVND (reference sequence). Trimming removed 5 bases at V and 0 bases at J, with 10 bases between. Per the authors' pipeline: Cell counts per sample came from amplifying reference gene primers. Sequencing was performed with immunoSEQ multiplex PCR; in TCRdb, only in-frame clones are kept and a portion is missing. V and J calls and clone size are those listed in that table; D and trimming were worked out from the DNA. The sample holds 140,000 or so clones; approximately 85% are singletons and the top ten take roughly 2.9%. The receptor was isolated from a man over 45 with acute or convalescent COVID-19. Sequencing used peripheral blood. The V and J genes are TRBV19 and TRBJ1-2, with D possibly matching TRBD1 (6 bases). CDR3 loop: CASSPGHPNYGYTF. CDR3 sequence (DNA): TGTGCCAGTAGTCCGGGACATCCTAACTATGGCTACACCTTC.